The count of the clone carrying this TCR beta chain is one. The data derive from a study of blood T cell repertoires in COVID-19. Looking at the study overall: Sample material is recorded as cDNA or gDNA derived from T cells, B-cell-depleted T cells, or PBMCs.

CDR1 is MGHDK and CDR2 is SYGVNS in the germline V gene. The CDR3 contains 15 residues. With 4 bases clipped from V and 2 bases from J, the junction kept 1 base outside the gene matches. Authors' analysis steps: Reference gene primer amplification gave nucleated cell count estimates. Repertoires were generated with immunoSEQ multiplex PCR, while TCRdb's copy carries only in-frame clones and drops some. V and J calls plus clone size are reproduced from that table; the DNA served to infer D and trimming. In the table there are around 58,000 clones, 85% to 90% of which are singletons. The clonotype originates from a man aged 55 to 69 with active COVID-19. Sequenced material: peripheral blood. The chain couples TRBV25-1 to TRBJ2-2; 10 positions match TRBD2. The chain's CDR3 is CASSGLAGNTGELFF. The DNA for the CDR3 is TGTGCCAGCAGTGGACTAGCGGGCAACACCGGGGAGCTGTTTTTT.